Following are 10 T cell receptor beta chains from one sample sequenced in a study of cytomegalovirus exposure and HLA in healthy donors. Here immunoSEQ multiplex PCR was the method, and the copy in TCRdb shows in-frame clones only, minus some. The table shows some 170,000 clones, with just under 90% occurring only once. The sequencing input was PBMCs. The receptors stem from a woman between 25 and 40 years old in good health and CMV-seronegative.

The rearrangement uses TRBV19 and TRBJ1-2; D gene uncertain. The germline CDR1 and CDR2 sequences are LNHDA and SQIVND (reference sequence). The CDR3 is made up of 15 amino acids. V lost 3 bases and J lost 3, with 14 bases in between. The DNA of the CDR3 is TGTGCCAGTAGTATTTTAGGCCAGGCTCACTATGGCTACACCTTC. It codes for CASSILGQAHYGYTF. Supplemented by reference TRBV19 and TRBJ1-2, the full variable domain reads DGGITQSPKYLFRKEGQNVTLSCEQNLNHDAMYWYRQDPGQGLRLIYYSQIVNDFQKGDIAEGYSVSREKKESFPLTVTSAQKNPTAFYLCASSILGQAHYGYTFGSGTRLTVV.

This rearrangement joins TRBV9 to TRBJ2-3, with D possibly being TRBD2 (7 bases). Trimming removed 5 bases at V and 5 bases at J, with 18 bases between. Germline CDR1 and CDR2: SGDLS and YYNGEE. This CDR3 contains 15 residues. CDR3 DNA sequence: TGTGCCAGCAGTGTGGCGGGGGCCCAGCGAGATACGCAGTATTTT. It codes for CASSVAGAQRDTQYF.

This clone is a singleton in its sample. The rearrangement links TRBV19 to TRBJ1-3; 10 nucleotides line up with TRBD1. CDR1 and CDR2 (germline): LNHDA, SQIVND (reference sequence). This CDR3 region has 17 residues. Trimming removed 3 bases from V and 4 bases from J; junction bases left unmatched: 9. The CDR3 protein is CASSIAVRTGGGNTIYF. CDR3 DNA: TGTGCCAGTAGTATTGCCGTCAGGACAGGGGGAGGAAACACCATATATTTT.

CDR3 sequence: CASSLEGVPPQHF. CDR3 coding DNA: TGTGCCAGCAGCTTGGAGGGGGTACCGCCCCAGCATTTT. The rearrangement uses TRBV5-4 and TRBJ1-5; D is possibly TRBD1 (6 bases). The CDR3 has 13 residues. V was shortened by 0 bases and J by 9 bases, with 10 bases between the two germline ends. From germline, CDR1 is SGHNT and CDR2 YYREEE (reference sequence). Complete variable domain (other parts from reference TRBV5-4 and TRBJ1-5): ETGVTQSPTHLIKTRGQQVTLRCSSQSGHNTVSWYQQALGQGPQFIFQYYREEENGRGNFPPRFSGLQFPNYSSELNVNALELDDSALYLCASSLEGVPPQHFGDGTRLSIL.

V is TRBV7-9 and J is TRBJ2-5, with TRBD2 matching over 13 bases. V was clipped by 1 base and J by 5 bases; unmatched bases: 1. CDR3 length: 15 residues. The V gene's germline CDR1 is SEHNR and CDR2 FQNEAQ (reference sequence). CDR3 DNA sequence: TGTGCCAGCAGCTTAGGGACTAGCGGGGGCGAGACCCAGTACTTC. Its translation: CASSLGTSGGETQYF.

The rearrangement joins TRBV6-1 to TRBJ1-3; the match to TRBD1 covers 7 bases. The V gene end was trimmed by 6 bases and the J gene end by 2 bases; junction bases not matched to a gene: 7. CDR1 MNHNS and CDR2 SASEGT come from the germline V gene. The CDR3 spans 15 residues. CDR3 protein: CASRTDRDAGNTIYF. In DNA form, the CDR3 reads TGTGCCAGCAGGACTGACAGGGACGCTGGAAACACCATATATTTT.

In this sample, this clone turned up once. The chain has TRBV4-1 and TRBJ1-1; no clear D. The ends were cut back, 4 bases at V and 1 base at J, with 13 bases in the middle. The germline gives CDR1 MGHRA, CDR2 YSYEKL. CDR3 size: 15 residues. CDR3 bases: TGCGCCAGCAGCCCCGGCGCAGCGAGGAACACTGAAGCTTTCTTT. Translated, it gives CASSPGAARNTEAFF.

This chain links TRBV27 with TRBJ2-3; D perhaps matches TRBD2 (6 bases). The CDR3 is 16 amino acids. V shed 3 bases and J shed 2 bases, with 15 bases lying between them. Germline V gives CDR1 MNHEY, CDR2 SMNVEV (reference sequence). The CDR3 here is CASSFAGQVNTDTQYF. The DNA for the CDR3 is TGTGCCAGCAGTTTCGCGGGGCAGGTCAACACAGATACGCAGTATTTT.

The V and J genes are TRBV5-4 and TRBJ1-3, with a possible D match to TRBD1 (5 bases). The CDR3 loop spans 14 amino acids. Trimming stripped 4 bases from V and 0 bases from J, with 8 bases between. Per germline, CDR1 SGHNT and CDR2 YYREEE (reference sequence). DNA of the CDR3: TGTGCCAGCAGCCACGGGGGCTCTGGAAACACCATATATTTT. Translating it yields CASSHGGSGNTIYF.

This clone was counted between two and nine times. The chain recombines TRBV7-9 with TRBJ1-1, with D uncertain. V lost 2 bases and J 1 base, leaving 11 bases between the germline ends. The CDR3 runs 15 residues. The germline CDR1 and CDR2 sequences are SEHNR and FQNEAQ (reference sequence). The DNA for the CDR3 is TGTGCCAGCAGCTTATCATCCTCGGGGAACACTGAAGCTTTCTTT. It is translated as CASSLSSSGNTEAFF.